The T cell receptor beta chain under discussion was sequenced for a study of blood T cells in healthy people across ages. In terms of origin and age, donors were healthy Caucasian individuals from Russia aged about 6 to 90. The second PCR ran about 6 to 12 cycles with a sample-barcoded 5' primer and J-beta primers. Tagging of each cDNA molecule was performed by a template-switch adaptor with 12 random nucleotides. In TCRdb, the 5' RACE reads were re-called with MiXCR into one record per CDR3 protein. The sample lists approximately 940,000 distinct CDR3 sequences; about 48% were seen once. Study-level findings and limits: Samples with more naive T cells showed higher observed beta diversity.

V gave up 0 bases and J gave up 2 bases, with 6 bases separating them. There are 14 residues in the CDR3. The germline gives CDR1 MNHNS, CDR2 SASEGT. This clonotype was seen only a few times. Antigen: not known. The clonotype was recovered from a man aged 25-45 years in good health. The chain recombines TRBV6-1 with TRBJ2-3; D gene ambiguous. The specimen sequenced was blood. The CDR3 sequence: CASSEAPDTDTQYF. The CDR3 DNA reads TGTGCCAGCAGTGAAGCCCCCGACACAGATACGCAGTATTTT.